This T cell receptor beta chain was sequenced for a study of spatial heterogeneity in lung cancer. Findings and caveats of the study: For tumor T cells, estimated coverage reached only 6% to 7% (alpha) and 11% to 15% (beta). The study found that expanded intratumoral alpha and beta TCR counts tracked tumor mutation counts.

Time point of the sample: sample taken at primary tumor resection. This clonotype was recorded a few times. Its antigen is not known. Every TCR cDNA molecule bore its own unique molecular identifier. TCRdb re-called the 5' RACE reads with MiXCR, one entry per CDR3 protein. Of some 97,000 distinct CDR3 sequences detected, 3.5% to 5% appear once; the ten largest clones hold around 20%. V lost 7 bases and J 6 bases, leaving 15 bases between the germline ends. The CDR3 runs 14 residues. The germline CDR1 and CDR2 sequences are LNHDA and SQIVND (reference sequence). This TCR was recovered from a male donor with early-stage non-small cell lung cancer. V gene TRBV19 combines with J gene TRBJ2-2; maybe TRBD2 (5 bases). Sequenced material: lung tumor tissue, taken at surgery. This CDR3 is CASTGGRLAGELFF. CDR3 sequence (DNA): TGTGCCAGTACTGGCGGGCGCCTGGCCGGGGAGCTGTTTTTT.